These 4 T cell receptor beta chains originate from one sample sequenced in a study of post-analysis software for immune sequencing data. Broader study findings: There were five TRBV segments more frequent in patients than controls, and TRBV5-6, TRBV5-1 and TRBV20-1 were among them.

Their antigen targets remain unknown. Unique-molecular-identifier-tagged TCR beta cDNA libraries were used. TCRdb fed the PCR reads into MiXCR, producing one record per CDR3 protein. The data hold under 900,000 distinct CDR3 sequences, with approximately 50% observed a single time. The specimen was blood. The receptors were sampled from a girl under 18 with multiple sclerosis.

The chain has TRBV9 and TRBJ1-2; tentative D call: TRBD1 (5 bases). The germline gives CDR1 SGDLS, CDR2 YYNGEE. V was clipped by 2 bases and J by 4 bases, with 9 bases between them. The CDR3 runs 13 residues. The CDR3 sequence: CASSVERGYGYTF. For the CDR3, the DNA is TGTGCCAGCAGCGTCGAGAGGGGCTATGGCTACACCTTC.

This clonotype was seen only a few times. The chain links TRBV9 to TRBJ1-2; possible D gene TRBD1, 5 bases. Trimming stripped 4 bases from V and 2 bases from J, with 15 bases between. The CDR3 covers 15 residues. In germline, CDR1 is SGDLS, CDR2 YYNGEE. The CDR3, as DNA: TGTGCCAGCAGCTTGCACCGGGACGGGAACTATGGCTACACCTTC. Its protein is CASSLHRDGNYGYTF.

This rearrangement joins TRBV29-1 to TRBJ2-1; 9 nucleotides match TRBD1. The V segment lost 7 bases and the J segment 6 bases; nucleotides outside the gene matches: 7. The CDR3 consists of 13 residues. In germline, CDR1 is SQVTM, CDR2 ANQGSEA. The DNA for the CDR3 is TGCAGCGGTGGACAGGGGCGGCGCAATGAGCAGTTCTTC. Translation: CSGGQGRRNEQFF.

The genes are TRBV5-1 and TRBJ2-3; 7 bases fit TRBD1. Per the germline V gene, CDR1 is SGHRS and CDR2 is YFSETQ. This CDR3 has 16 residues. V was pared by 3 bases and J by 0 bases, with 7 bases of the junction left unmatched. CDR3 sequence reads: CASSSGQALSTDTQYF. The CDR3 region has the DNA TGCGCCAGCAGCTCCGGACAGGCCCTTAGCACAGATACGCAGTATTTT.